This TCR beta chain is drawn from a study of T cell repertoires in cytomegalovirus infection. Study-level background: Matching HLA type and CMV infection were both indicated by public TCR beta signatures. General study findings and limits: Using cumulative public TCR beta family frequency, the authors identified those who carried CMV together with the relevant HLA. Clonotypes of TCR beta that were HLA-C-restricted and CMV-specific dominated the ex vivo response.

A single record per CDR3 protein comes from TCRdb applying MiXCR to the reads. The table lists around 190,000 distinct CDR3 sequences, approximately 15% of them singletons. This clonotype was seen at least ten times. The antigen is unknown. The CDR3 consists of 15 residues. CDR1 SQVTM and CDR2 ANQGSEA come from the germline V gene. V lost 5 bases and J 7 bases, leaving 20 bases between the germline ends. The source of this sequence is a human donor in good health (CMV status not recorded). Some clones in this sample may be carry-over from other donors' samples. Sequenced input: PBMCs. This chain connects TRBV29-1 to TRBJ1-4; TRBD1 might be the D (5 bases). The CDR3 region has the DNA TGCAGCGTTACCGGAGAAGGACATCAAGGTGAAAAACTGTTTTTT. Translation: CSVTGEGHQGEKLFF.